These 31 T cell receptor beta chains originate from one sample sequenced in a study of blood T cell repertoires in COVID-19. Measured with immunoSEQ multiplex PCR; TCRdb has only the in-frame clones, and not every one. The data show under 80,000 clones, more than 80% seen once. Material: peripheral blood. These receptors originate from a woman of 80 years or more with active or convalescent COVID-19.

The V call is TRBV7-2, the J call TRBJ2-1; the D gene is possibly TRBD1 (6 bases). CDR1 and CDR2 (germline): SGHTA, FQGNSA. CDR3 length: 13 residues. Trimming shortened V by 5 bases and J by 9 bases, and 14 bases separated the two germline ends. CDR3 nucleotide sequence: TGTGCCAGCAGCAATTTACTGGGGGCTGAGCAGTTCTTC. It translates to CASSNLLGAEQFF.

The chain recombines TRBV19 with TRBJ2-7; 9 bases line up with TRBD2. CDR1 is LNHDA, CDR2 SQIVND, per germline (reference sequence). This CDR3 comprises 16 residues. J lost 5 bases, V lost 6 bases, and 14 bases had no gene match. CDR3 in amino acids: CASRPGRASGEDEQYF. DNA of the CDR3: TGTGCCAGTAGGCCTGGCAGGGCTAGCGGGGAGGACGAGCAGTACTTC.

The CDR3 DNA reads TGTGCCAGCAGCAAAGCAGCGGGGGTTCAAGAGACCCAGTACTTC. It encodes CASSKAAGVQETQYF. V usage is TRBV14 and J usage is TRBJ2-5; TRBD2 agrees at 8 bases. J was trimmed by 2 bases and V by 5 bases; bases with no gene match: 7. This CDR3 spans 15 amino acids. Germline CDR1 and CDR2: SGHDN and FVKESK.

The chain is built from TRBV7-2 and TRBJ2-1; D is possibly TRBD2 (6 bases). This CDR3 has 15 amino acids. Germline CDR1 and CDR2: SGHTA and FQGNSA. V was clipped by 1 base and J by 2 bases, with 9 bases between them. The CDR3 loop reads CASSLDGGTYNEQFF. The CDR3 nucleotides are TGTGCCAGCAGCTTAGATGGGGGGACCTACAATGAGCAGTTCTTC.

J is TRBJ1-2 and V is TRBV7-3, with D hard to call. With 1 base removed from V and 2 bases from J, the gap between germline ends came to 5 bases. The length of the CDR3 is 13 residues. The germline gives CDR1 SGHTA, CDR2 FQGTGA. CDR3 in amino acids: CASSLRGNYGYTF. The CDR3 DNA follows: TGTGCCAGCAGCTTAAGAGGGAACTATGGCTACACCTTC.

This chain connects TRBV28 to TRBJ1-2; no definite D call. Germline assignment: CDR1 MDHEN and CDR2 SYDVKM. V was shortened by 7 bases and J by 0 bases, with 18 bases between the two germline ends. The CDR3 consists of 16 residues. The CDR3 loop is CASTSTAAPANYGYTF. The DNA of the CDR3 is TGTGCCAGCACCTCCACCGCCGCCCCAGCTAACTATGGCTACACCTTC.

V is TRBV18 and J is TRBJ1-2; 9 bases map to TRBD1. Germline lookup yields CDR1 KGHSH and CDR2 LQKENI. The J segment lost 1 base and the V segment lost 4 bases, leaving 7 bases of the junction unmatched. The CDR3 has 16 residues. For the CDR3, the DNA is TGTGCCAGCTCACTCACGGACAGGGGACTTAACTATGGCTACACCTTC. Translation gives CASSLTDRGLNYGYTF.

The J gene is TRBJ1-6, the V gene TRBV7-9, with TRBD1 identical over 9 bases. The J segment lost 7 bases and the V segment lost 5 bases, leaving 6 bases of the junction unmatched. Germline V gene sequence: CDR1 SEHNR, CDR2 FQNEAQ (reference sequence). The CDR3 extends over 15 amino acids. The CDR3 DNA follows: TGTGCCAGCAGCGCAAACAGGGGGCAAAATTCACCCCTCCACTTT. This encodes CASSANRGQNSPLHF.

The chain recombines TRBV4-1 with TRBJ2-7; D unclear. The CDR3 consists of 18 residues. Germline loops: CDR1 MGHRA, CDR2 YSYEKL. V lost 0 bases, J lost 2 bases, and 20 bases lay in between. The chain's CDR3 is CASSQDPRIEAVTYEQYF. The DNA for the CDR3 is TGCGCCAGCAGCCAAGATCCGCGTATTGAGGCGGTGACCTACGAGCAGTACTTC.

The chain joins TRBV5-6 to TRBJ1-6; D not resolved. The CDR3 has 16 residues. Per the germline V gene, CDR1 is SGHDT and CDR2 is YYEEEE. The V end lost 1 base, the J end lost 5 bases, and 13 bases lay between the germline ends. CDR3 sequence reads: CASSLYALRNNSPLHF. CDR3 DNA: TGTGCCAGCAGCTTGTACGCACTGAGGAATAATTCACCCCTCCACTTT. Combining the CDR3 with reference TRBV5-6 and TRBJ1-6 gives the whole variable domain DAGVTQSPTHLIKTRGQQVTLRCSPKSGHDTVSWYQQALGQGPQFIFQYYEEEERQRGNFPDRFSGHQFPNYSSELNVNALLLGDSALYLCASSLYALRNNSPLHFGNGTRLTVT.

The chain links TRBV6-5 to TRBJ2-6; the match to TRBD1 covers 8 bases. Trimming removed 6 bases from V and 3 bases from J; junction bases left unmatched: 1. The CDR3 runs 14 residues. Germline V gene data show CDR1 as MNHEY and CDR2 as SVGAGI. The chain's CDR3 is CASRQGGGANVLTF. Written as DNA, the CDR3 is TGTGCCAGCAGACAGGGGGGTGGGGCCAACGTCCTGACTTTC.

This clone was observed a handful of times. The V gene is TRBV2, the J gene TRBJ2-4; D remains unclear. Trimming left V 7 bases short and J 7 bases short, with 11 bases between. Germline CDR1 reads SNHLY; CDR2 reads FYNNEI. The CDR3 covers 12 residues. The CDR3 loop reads CASIRVDNIQYF. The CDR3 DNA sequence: TGTGCCAGCATACGGGTCGATAACATTCAGTACTTC.

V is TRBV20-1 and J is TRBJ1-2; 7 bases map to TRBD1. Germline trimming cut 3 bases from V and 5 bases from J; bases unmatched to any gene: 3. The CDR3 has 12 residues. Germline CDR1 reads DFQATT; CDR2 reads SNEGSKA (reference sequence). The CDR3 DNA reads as TGCAGTGCTAGTGTGACAGGGTATGGCTACACCTTC. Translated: CSASVTGYGYTF.

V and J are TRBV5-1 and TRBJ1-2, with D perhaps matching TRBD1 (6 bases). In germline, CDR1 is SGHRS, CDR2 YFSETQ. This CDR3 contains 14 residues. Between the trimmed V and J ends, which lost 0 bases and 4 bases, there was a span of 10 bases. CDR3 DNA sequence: TGCGCCAGCAGCTTGGAGGGGGAATTCTATGGCTACACCTTC. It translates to CASSLEGEFYGYTF.

CDR3 in amino acids: CASSESPPRASETQYF. CDR3 nucleotide sequence: TGTGCCAGCAGTGAATCGCCCCCTCGAGCGTCGGAGACCCAGTACTTC. The chain joins TRBV6-1 to TRBJ2-5; D is unclear. CDR1 and CDR2 from the germline V gene are MNHNS and SASEGT. Trimming stripped 2 bases from V and 5 bases from J, with 18 bases between. This CDR3 is built from 16 residues.

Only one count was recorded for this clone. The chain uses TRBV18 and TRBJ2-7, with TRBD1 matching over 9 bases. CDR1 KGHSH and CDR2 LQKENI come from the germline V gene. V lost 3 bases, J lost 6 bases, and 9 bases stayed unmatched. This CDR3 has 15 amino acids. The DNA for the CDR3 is TGTGCCAGCTCACCGGGTGTACAGGGGGCTTCCGAGCAGTACTTC. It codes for CASSPGVQGASEQYF. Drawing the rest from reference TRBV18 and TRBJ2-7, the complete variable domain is NAGVMQNPRHLVRRRGQEARLRCSPMKGHSHVYWYRQLPEEGLKFMVYLQKENIIDESGMPKERFSAEFPKEGPSILRIQQVVRGDSAAYFCASSPGVQGASEQYFGPGTRLTVT.

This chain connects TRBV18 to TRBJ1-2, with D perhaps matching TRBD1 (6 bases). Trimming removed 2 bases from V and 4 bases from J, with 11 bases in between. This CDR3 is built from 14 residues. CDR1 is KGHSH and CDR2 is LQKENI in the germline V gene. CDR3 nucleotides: TGTGCCAGCTCACCATCAGGGGATTTCTATGGCTACACCTTC. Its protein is CASSPSGDFYGYTF.

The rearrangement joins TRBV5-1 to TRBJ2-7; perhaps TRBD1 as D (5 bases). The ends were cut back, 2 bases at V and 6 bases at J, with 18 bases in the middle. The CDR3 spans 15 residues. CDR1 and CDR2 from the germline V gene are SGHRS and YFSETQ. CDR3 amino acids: CASSLGLGDYPEQYF. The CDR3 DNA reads TGCGCCAGCAGCTTAGGTTTAGGGGATTACCCCGAGCAGTACTTC.

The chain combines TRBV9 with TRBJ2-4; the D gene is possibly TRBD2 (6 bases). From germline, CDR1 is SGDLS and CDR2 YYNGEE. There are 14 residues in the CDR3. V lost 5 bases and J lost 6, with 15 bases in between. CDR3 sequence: CASSRPGGLNIQYF. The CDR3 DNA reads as TGTGCCAGCAGTCGACCCGGAGGGCTAAACATTCAGTACTTC.

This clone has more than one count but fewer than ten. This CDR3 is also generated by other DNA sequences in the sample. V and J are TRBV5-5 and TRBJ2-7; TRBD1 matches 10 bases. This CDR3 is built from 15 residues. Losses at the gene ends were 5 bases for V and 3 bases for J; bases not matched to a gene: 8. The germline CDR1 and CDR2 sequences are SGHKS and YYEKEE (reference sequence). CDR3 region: CASSLTGGAGYEQYF. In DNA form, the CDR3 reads TGTGCCAGCAGTCTGACAGGGGGCGCTGGCTACGAGCAGTACTTC.

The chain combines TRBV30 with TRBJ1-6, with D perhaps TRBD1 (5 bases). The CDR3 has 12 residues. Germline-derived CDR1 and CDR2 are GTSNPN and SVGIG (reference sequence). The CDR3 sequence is CAWRGANSPLHF. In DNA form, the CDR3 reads TGTGCTTGGCGTGGGGCTAATTCACCCCTCCACTTT.

Here the CDR3 DNA reads TGTGCTAGTGGTACAGGGGTAAACACCGGGGAGCTGTTTTTT. Translation: CASGTGVNTGELFF. The V gene is TRBV12-5, the J gene TRBJ2-2, with 7 bases matching TRBD1. The ends lost 5 bases at V and 2 bases at J; junction bases unmatched: 2. The CDR3 spans 14 residues. Germline lookup yields CDR1 LGHNT and CDR2 FRNRAP. Combining the CDR3 with reference TRBV12-5 and TRBJ2-2 gives the whole variable domain DARVTQTPRHKVTEMGQEVTMRCQPILGHNTVFWYRQTMMQGLELLAYFRNRAPLDDSGMPKDRFSAEMPDATLATLKIQPSEPRDSAVYFCASGTGVNTGELFFGEGSRLTVL.

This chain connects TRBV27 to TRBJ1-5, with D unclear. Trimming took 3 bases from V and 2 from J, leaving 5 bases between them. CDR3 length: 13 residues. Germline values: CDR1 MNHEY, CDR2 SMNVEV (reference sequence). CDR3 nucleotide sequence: TGTGCCAGCAGTTTTCAGGGCAATCAGCCCCAGCATTTT. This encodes CASSFQGNQPQHF.

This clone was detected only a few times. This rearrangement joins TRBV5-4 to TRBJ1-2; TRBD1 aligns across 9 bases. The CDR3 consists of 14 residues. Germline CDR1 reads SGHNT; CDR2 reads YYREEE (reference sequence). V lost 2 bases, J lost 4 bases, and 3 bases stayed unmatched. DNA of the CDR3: TGTGCCAGCAGCTTTGACAGGGGGATCTATGGCTACACCTTC. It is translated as CASSFDRGIYGYTF.

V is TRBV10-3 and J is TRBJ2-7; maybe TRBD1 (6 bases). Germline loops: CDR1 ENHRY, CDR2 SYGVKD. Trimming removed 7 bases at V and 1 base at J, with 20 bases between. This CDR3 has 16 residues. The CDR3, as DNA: TGTGCCATCACGTCCGGGCCCGCAGGGGCGTCCTACGAGCAGTACTTC. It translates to CAITSGPAGASYEQYF.

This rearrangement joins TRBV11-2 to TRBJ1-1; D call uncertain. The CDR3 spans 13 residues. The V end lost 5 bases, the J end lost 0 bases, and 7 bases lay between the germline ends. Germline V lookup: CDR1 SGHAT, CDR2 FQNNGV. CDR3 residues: CASSGLLNTEAFF. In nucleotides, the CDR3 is TGTGCCAGCAGCGGCCTCCTGAACACTGAAGCTTTCTTT.

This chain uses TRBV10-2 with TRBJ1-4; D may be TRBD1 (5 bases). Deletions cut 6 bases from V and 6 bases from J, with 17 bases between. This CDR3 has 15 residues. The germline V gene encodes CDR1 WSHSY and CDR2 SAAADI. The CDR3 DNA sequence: TGCGCCAGCAGGGGTTGGGGGGAAGGCGATGAAAAACTGTTTTTT. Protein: CASRGWGEGDEKLFF.

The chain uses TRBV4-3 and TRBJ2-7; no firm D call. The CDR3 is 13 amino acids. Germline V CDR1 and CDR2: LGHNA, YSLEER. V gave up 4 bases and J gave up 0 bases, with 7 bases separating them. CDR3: CASSLSSSYEQYF. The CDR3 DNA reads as TGCGCCAGCAGCCTCTCTAGCTCCTACGAGCAGTACTTC.

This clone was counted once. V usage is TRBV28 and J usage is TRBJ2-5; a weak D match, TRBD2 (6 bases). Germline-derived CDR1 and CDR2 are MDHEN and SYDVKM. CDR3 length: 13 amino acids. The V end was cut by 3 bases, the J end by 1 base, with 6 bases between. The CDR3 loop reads CASSFGGQETQYF. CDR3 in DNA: TGTGCCAGCAGTTTCGGGGGCCAAGAGACCCAGTACTTC.

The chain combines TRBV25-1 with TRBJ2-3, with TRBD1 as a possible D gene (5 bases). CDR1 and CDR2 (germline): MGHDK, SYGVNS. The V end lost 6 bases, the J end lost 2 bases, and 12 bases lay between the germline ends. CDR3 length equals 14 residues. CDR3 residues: CASRPRQFTDTQYF. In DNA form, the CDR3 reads TGTGCCAGCAGGCCTAGACAGTTCACAGATACGCAGTATTTT.

CDR3 sequence reads: CASSLEGQMKNTEAFF. The DNA of the CDR3 is TGTGCCAGCAGCTTAGAGGGACAGATGAAGAACACTGAAGCTTTCTTT. The chain is built from TRBV7-8 and TRBJ1-1; 7 nucleotides agree with TRBD1. Per the germline V gene, CDR1 is SGHVS and CDR2 is FQNEAQ. V was clipped by 1 base and J by 1 base; unmatched bases: 6. This CDR3 is built from 16 residues.